This section outlines one TCR beta chain sequence together with its context. The sample belongs to a study of blood T cell repertoires in COVID-19. Produced via immunoSEQ multiplex PCR; TCRdb's table is partial and in-frame only. The sample consists of 200,000 to 250,000 clones, approximately 78% of them appearing once. The germline V gene has CDR1 SNHLY and CDR2 FYNNEI. J gave up 7 bases and V 7 bases, and 8 bases lay outside the gene matches. CDR3 length: 14 residues. Seattle patients were enrolled during active infection and followed longitudinally. Sequenced: peripheral blood. The clonotype comes from a woman at least 80 years old with COVID-19, enrolled during active disease. The chain carries TRBV2 and TRBJ1-5; 9 bases fit TRBD1. The CDR3 DNA follows: TGTGCCAGCATGGCCGACAGGGGGGGGCAGCCCCAGCATTTT. Translated: CASMADRGGQPQHF.